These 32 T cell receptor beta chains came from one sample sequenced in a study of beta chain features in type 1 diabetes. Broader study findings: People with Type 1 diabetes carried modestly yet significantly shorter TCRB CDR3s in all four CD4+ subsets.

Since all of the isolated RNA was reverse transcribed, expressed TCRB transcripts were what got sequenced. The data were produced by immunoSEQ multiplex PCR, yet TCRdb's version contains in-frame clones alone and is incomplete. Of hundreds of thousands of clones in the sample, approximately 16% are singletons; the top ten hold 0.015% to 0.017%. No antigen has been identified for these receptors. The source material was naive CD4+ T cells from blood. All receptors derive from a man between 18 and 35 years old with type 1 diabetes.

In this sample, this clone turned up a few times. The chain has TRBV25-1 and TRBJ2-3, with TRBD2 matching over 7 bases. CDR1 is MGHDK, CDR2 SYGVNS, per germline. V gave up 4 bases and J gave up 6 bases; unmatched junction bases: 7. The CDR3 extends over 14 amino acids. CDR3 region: CASSVGLAVDTQYF. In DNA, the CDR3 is TGTGCCAGCAGTGTCGGGCTAGCGGTGGATACGCAGTATTTT.

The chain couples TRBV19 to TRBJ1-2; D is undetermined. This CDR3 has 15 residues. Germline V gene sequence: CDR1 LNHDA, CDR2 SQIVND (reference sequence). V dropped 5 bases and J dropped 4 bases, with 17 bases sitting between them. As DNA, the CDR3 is TGTGCCAGTAGTCCACCCAATAGTGGAGGCTATGGCTACACCTTC. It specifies CASSPPNSGGYGYTF. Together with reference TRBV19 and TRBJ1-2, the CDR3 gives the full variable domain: DGGITQSPKYLFRKEGQNVTLSCEQNLNHDAMYWYRQDPGQGLRLIYYSQIVNDFQKGDIAEGYSVSREKKESFPLTVTSAQKNPTAFYLCASSPPNSGGYGYTFGSGTRLTVV.

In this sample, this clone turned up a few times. CDR3 bases: TGTGCCAGCAGTTCGGGGCCCGGGAGGACTAGCGGGCCCTACAATGAGCAGTTCTTC. Translation: CASSSGPGRTSGPYNEQFF. The chain links TRBV28 to TRBJ2-1; 11 bases match TRBD2. The J segment lost 2 bases and the V segment lost 4 bases, leaving 13 bases of the junction unmatched. CDR1 MDHEN and CDR2 SYDVKM come from the germline V gene. The CDR3 length is 19 residues.

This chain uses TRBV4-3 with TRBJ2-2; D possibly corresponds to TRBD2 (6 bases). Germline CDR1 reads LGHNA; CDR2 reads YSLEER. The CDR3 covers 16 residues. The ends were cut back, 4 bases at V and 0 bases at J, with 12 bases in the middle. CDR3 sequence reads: CASSRYSGPNTGELFF. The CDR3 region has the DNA TGCGCCAGCAGCCGCTATAGCGGACCGAACACCGGGGAGCTGTTTTTT.

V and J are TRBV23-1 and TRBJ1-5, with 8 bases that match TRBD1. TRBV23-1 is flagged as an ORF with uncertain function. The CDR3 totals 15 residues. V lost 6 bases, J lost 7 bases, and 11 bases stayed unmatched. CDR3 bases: TGCGCCAGCAGCAAAAGACAGGGGTTCAGACAGCCCCAGCATTTT. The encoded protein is CASSKRQGFRQPQHF.

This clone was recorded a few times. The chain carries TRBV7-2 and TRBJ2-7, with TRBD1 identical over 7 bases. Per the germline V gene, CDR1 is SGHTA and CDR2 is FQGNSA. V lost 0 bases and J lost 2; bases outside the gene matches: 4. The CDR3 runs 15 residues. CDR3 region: CASSLAGTEAYEQYF. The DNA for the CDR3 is TGTGCCAGCAGCTTAGCCGGGACAGAAGCCTACGAGCAGTACTTC.

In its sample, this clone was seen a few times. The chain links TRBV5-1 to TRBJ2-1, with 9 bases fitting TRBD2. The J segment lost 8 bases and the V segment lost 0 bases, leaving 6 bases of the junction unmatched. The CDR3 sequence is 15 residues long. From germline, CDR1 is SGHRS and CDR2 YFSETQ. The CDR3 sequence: CASSLALAGYDEQFF. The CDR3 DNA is TGCGCCAGCAGCTTGGCGCTAGCGGGATACGATGAGCAGTTCTTC. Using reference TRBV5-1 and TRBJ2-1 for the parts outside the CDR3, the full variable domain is KAGVTQTPRYLIKTRGQQVTLSCSPISGHRSVSWYQQTPGQGLQFLFEYFSETQRNKGNFPGRFSGRQFSNSRSEMNVSTLELGDSALYLCASSLALAGYDEQFFGPGTRLTVL.

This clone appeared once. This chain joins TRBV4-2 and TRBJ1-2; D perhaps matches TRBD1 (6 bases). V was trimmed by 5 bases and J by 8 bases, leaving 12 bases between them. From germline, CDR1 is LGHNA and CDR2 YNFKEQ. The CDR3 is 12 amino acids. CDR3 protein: CASSGSGGGYTF. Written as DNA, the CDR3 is TGTGCCAGCAGCGGGTCGGGGGGCGGCTACACCTTC.

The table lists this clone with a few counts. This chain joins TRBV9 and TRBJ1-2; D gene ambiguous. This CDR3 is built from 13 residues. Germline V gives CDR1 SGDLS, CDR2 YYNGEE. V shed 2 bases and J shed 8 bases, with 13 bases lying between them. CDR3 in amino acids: CASSVLGGTGYTF. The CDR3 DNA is TGTGCCAGCAGCGTCCTGGGAGGAACGGGCTACACCTTC. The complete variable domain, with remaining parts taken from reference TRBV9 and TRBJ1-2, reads DSGVTQTPKHLITATGQRVTLRCSPRSGDLSVYWYQQSLDQGLQFLIQYYNGEERAKGNILERFSAQQFPDLHSELNLSSLELGDSALYFCASSVLGGTGYTFGSGTRLTVV.

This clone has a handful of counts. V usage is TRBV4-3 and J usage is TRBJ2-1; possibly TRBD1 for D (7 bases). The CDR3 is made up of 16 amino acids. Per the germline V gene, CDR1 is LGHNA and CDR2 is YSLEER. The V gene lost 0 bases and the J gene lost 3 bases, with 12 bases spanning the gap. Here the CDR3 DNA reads TGCGCCAGCAGCCAAGATTGGAGGGACAGCTACAATGAGCAGTTCTTC. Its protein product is CASSQDWRDSYNEQFF.

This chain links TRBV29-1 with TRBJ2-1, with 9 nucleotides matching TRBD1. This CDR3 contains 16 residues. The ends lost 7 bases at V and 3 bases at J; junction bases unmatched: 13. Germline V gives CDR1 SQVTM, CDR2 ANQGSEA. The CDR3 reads CSALGGTGHDYNEQFF. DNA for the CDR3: TGCAGCGCTCTCGGGGGGACAGGGCACGACTACAATGAGCAGTTCTTC.

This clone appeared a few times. The CDR3 loop is CASSKSSGGGLYEQYF. In DNA, the CDR3 is TGTGCCAGCAGCAAAAGCTCGGGCGGGGGGCTCTACGAGCAGTACTTC. V and J are TRBV7-2 and TRBJ2-7; TRBD2 aligns across 8 bases. V was pared by 5 bases and J by 3 bases, with 12 bases of the junction left unmatched. From germline, CDR1 is SGHTA and CDR2 FQGNSA. CDR3 size: 16 residues.

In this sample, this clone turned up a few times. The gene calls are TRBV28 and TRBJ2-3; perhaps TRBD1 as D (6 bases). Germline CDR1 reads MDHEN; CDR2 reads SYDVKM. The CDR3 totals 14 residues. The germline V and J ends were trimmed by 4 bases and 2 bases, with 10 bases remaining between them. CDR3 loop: CASSSGQHTDTQYF. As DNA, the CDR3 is TGTGCCAGCAGTTCCGGACAGCACACAGATACGCAGTATTTT.

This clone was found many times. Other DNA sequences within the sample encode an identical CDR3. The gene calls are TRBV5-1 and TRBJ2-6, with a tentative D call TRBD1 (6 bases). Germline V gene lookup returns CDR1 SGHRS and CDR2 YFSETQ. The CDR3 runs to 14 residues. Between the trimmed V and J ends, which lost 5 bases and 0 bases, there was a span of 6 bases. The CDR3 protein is CASRQGSGANVLTF. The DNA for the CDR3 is TGCGCCAGCAGACAGGGCTCTGGGGCCAACGTCCTGACTTTC.

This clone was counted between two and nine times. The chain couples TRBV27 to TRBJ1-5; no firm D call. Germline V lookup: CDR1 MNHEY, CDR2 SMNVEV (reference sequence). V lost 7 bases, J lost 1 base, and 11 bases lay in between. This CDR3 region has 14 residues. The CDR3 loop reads CASNFGFSNQPQHF. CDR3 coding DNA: TGTGCCAGCAACTTCGGGTTCAGCAATCAGCCCCAGCATTTT.

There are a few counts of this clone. CDR3 loop: CASSKDRESSYNEQFF. In DNA form, the CDR3 reads TGTGCCAGCAGCAAAGACCGAGAAAGCTCCTACAATGAGCAGTTCTTC. The J gene is TRBJ2-1, the V gene TRBV21-1; the table assigns TRBD2, which was not confirmed against the DNA. TRBV21-1 is a known pseudogene. The CDR3 consists of 16 residues.

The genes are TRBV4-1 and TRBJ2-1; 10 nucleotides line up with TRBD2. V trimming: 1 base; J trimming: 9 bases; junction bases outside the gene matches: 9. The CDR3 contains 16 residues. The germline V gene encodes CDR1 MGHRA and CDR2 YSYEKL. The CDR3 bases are TGCGCCAGCAGCCAAGGCGCAGCGGGAGGGCGCGGTGAGCAGTTCTTC. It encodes CASSQGAAGGRGEQFF.

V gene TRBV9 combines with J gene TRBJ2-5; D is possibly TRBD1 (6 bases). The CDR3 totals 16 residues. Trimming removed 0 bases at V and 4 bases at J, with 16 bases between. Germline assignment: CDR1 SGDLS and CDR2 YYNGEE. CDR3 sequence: CASSVEGVGRGETQYF. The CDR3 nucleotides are TGTGCCAGCAGCGTAGAAGGGGTGGGCAGGGGAGAGACCCAGTACTTC.

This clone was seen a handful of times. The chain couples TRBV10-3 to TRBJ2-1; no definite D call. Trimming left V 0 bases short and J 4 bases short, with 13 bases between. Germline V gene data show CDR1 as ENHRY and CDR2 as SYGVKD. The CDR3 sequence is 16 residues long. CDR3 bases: TGTGCCATCAGTGAGTCGGAGTCCCTACCTTACAATGAGCAGTTCTTC. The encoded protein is CAISESESLPYNEQFF.

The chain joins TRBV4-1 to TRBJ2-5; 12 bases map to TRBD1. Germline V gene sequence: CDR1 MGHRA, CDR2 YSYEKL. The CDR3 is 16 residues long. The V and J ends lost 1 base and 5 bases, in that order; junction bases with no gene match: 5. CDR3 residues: CASSQGDRGLWETQYF. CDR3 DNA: TGCGCCAGCAGCCAAGGGGACAGGGGGCTATGGGAGACCCAGTACTTC.

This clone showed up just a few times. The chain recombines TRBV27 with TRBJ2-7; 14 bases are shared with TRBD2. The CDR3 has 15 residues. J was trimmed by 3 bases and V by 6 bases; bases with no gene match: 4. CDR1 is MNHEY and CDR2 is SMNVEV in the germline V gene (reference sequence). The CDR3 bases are TGTGCCAGCAGACTGGGACTAGCGGGAGACTACGAGCAGTACTTC. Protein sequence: CASRLGLAGDYEQYF.

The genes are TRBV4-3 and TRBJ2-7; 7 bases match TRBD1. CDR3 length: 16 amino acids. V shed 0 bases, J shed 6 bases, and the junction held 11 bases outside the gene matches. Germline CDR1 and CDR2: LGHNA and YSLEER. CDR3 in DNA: TGCGCCAGCAGCCAAGAGTCCGGGACAGCACCGAGCGAGCAGTACTTC. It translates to CASSQESGTAPSEQYF.

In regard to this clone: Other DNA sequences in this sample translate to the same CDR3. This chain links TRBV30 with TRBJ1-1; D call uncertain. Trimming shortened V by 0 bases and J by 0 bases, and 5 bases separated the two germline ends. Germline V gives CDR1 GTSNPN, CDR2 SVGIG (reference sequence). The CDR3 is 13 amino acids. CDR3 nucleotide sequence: TGTGCCTGGAGTGTACTTGTGAACACTGAAGCTTTCTTT. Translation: CAWSVLVNTEAFF.

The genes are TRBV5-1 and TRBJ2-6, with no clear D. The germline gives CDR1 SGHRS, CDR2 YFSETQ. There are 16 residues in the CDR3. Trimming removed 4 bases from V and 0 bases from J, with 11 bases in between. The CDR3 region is CASSLLAASGANVLTF. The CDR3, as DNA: TGCGCCAGCAGCCTACTTGCCGCCTCTGGGGCCAACGTCCTGACTTTC.

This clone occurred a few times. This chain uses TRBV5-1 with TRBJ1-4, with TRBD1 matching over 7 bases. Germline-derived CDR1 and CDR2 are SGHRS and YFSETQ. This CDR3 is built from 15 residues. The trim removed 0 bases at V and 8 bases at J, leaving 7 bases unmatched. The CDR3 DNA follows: TGCGCCAGCAGCTTGGGATTCGGGACAGTAGAAAAACTGTTTTTT. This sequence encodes CASSLGFGTVEKLFF.

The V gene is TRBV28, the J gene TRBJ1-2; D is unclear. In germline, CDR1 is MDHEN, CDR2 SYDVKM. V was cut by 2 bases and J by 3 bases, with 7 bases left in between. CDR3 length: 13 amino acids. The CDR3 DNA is TGTGCCAGCAGTTTAGGGCAGTACTATGGCTACACCTTC. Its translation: CASSLGQYYGYTF.

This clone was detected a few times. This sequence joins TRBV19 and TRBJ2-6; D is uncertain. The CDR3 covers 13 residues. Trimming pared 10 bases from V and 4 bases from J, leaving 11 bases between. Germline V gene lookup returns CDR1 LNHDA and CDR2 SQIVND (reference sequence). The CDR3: CATKRNGANVLTF. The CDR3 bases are TGTGCCACCAAGAGGAACGGGGCCAACGTCCTGACTTTC.

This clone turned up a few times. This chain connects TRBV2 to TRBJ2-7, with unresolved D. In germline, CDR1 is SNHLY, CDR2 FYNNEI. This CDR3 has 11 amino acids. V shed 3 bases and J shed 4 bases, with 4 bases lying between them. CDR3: CASSDGYEQYF. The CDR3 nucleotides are TGTGCCAGCAGTGACGGGTACGAGCAGTACTTC.

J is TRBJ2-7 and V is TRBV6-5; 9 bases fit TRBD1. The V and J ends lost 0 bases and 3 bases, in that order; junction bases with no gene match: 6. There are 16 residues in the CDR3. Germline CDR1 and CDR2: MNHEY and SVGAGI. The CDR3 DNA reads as TGTGCCAGCAGTTACTCGATAATGACAGGGGGCTACGAGCAGTACTTC. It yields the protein CASSYSIMTGGYEQYF.

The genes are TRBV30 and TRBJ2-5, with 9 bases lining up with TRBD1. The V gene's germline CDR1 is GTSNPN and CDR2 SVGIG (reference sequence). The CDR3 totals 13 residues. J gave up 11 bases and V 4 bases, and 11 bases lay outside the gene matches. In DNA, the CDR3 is TGTGCCTGGAAGACAGGGGGTTGGGCGGAGCAGTACTTC. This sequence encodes CAWKTGGWAEQYF.

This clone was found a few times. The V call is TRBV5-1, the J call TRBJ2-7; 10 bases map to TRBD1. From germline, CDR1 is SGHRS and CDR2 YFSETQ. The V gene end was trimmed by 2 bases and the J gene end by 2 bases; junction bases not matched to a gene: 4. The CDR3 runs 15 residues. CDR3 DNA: TGCGCCAGCAGCTTCGACAGGGGGCAAACCTACGAGCAGTACTTC. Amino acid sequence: CASSFDRGQTYEQYF.

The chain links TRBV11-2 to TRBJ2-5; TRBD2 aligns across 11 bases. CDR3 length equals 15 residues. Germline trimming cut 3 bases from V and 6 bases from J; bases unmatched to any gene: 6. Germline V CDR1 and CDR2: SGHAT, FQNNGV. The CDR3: CASSFSGRASKTQYF. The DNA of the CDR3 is TGTGCCAGCAGCTTTAGCGGGAGGGCCAGTAAGACCCAGTACTTC.